The 6 T cell receptor beta chains below all came from one sample that was sequenced in a study of Ad26.COV2.S vaccination and SARS-CoV-2 variants. The protocol was immunoSEQ multiplex PCR, while the TCRdb copy is restricted to in-frame clones and leaves out a portion. The data hold 450,000 to 550,000 clones, with about 91% observed a single time. Treatment meaning: roughly 18 received Ad26.COV2.S at low or high dose, single or two shots; 5 received placebo; per-sample allocation not given. Samples analyzed were those drawn on day 63 after the first vaccine or placebo injection. Sequenced material: peripheral blood, taken in a trial of Ad26.COV2.S vaccine versus placebo. Source of these receptors: a person between 18 and 65 years old who received the Ad26.COV2.S COVID-19 vaccine or a placebo.

The chain couples TRBV7-3 to TRBJ1-1, with TRBD1 identical over 7 bases. Trimming at V came to 3 bases and at J to 0 bases, leaving 1 base not matched to a gene. The CDR3 is made up of 14 amino acids. The germline gives CDR1 SGHTA, CDR2 FQGTGA. CDR3 amino acids: CASSLGQLNTEAFF. CDR3 sequence (DNA): TGTGCCAGCAGCTTGGGACAGTTGAACACTGAAGCTTTCTTT.

This clone appeared a single time. The gene calls are TRBV10-3 and TRBJ1-5; D remains unclear. Per germline, CDR1 ENHRY and CDR2 SYGVKD. This CDR3 has 12 residues. V was pared by 3 bases and J by 5 bases, with 5 bases between. The CDR3 region has the DNA TGTGCCATCAGTGATTTATATCAGCCCCAGCATTTT. Residues: CAISDLYQPQHF.

This clone was seen more than once but under ten times. Other DNA sequences in the same sample also yield this CDR3. The J gene is TRBJ1-1, the V gene TRBV18, with D possibly matching TRBD1 (6 bases). This CDR3 contains 14 residues. CDR1 and CDR2 (germline): KGHSH, LQKENI. V shed 1 base and J shed 5 bases, with 11 bases lying between them. The CDR3 loop reads CASSPRAGETEAFF. In nucleotides, the CDR3 is TGTGCCAGCTCACCACGGGCAGGGGAAACTGAAGCTTTCTTT.

This clone was seen once. The V call is TRBV5-5, the J call TRBJ1-1; D gene unclear. This CDR3 has 13 residues. Germline CDR1 and CDR2: SGHKS and YYEKEE (reference sequence). V shed 0 bases and J shed 10 bases, with 13 bases lying between them. The CDR3 protein is CASSLVGQHLAFF. The CDR3 DNA reads TGTGCCAGCAGCTTGGTTGGGCAGCACCTAGCTTTCTTT.

The chain employs TRBV5-1 and TRBJ1-4, with D perhaps TRBD1 (6 bases). Trimming took 1 base from V and 7 from J, leaving 29 bases between them. The CDR3 contains 20 residues. Looked up from germline, CDR1 is SGHRS and CDR2 is YFSETQ. CDR3 bases: TGCGCCAGCAGCTTGACCTTTCCGGGACACACGGGGTATAATATTGAAAAACTGTTTTTT. Amino acids: CASSLTFPGHTGYNIEKLFF.

The CDR3 protein is CASSWGQPYLYEQYF. The CDR3 coding sequence is TGTGCCAGCAGCTGGGGACAGCCTTACCTCTACGAGCAGTACTTC. The rearrangement uses TRBV11-1 and TRBJ2-7, with 7 nucleotides matching TRBD1. V shed 4 bases, J shed 3 bases, and the junction held 9 bases outside the gene matches. Germline V gene sequence: CDR1 SGHAT, CDR2 FQDESV (reference sequence). This CDR3 region has 15 residues.